These T cell receptor beta chains were read from a single sample in a study of CD8 T cells in Susac syndrome. TCRdb re-derived calls from the immunoSEQ multiplex PCR reads in MiXCR, one entry per CDR3 protein. This table holds approximately 280,000 distinct CDR3 sequences, 80% to 90% found once. Sequencing was performed on CD8+ T cells from PBMCs. These receptors all come from a human donor with multiple sclerosis. CDR3s include the opening cysteine and the closing phenylalanine or tryptophan.

j_call v_call cdr3_aa
TRBJ1-2 TRBV7-9 CASSQTTAVYGYTF
TRBJ2-1 TRBV12-3/TRBV12-4 CASSPRLAGGEQFF
TRBJ1-2 TRBV20-1 CSAWTGSGYTF
TRBJ2-7 TRBV27 CASSLSRSQDEQYF
TRBJ1-5 TRBV15 CATSRDGSGLGNQPQHF
TRBJ1-1 TRBV7-2 CASSSSKNTEAFF
TRBJ1-5 TRBV27 CASSPGGAAQPQHF
TRBJ1-6 TRBV7-9 CASSGDGDNSPLHF
TRBJ1-5 TRBV7-9 CASSFAENQPQHF
TRBJ2-4 TRBV4-1 CASSQPTLGMAKNIQYF
TRBJ2-2 TRBV27 CASSFGMGELFF
TRBJ2-7 TRBV5-6 CASSSRWVGYEQYF
TRBJ2-7 TRBV7-9 CASSLAPRPTGTGAYEQYF
TRBJ2-1 TRBV19 CASSMFGEIYNEQFF
TRBJ1-1 TRBV20-1 CSARGRQGNTEAFF
TRBJ1-2 TRBV9 CASSGGAGYGYTF
TRBJ2-2 TRBV12-3/TRBV12-4 CASSQGGGTGELFF